The clone carrying this TCR beta chain was counted between two and nine times. Its antigen is unknown. This CDR3 comprises 13 residues. Germline CDR1 MNHEY, CDR2 SVGEGT. V was cut by 7 bases and J by 4 bases, with 13 bases left in between. These data originate in a study of T-cell memory formation after mild COVID-19. Study results and caveats: CD4+ contracting clones were mainly CM and EM; CD8+ ones, EMRA.

TCRdb passed the 5' RACE reads through MiXCR, listing each CDR3 protein once. Of over 350,000 distinct CDR3 sequences in the sample, approximately 16% are singletons; the top ten hold around a fifth. This receptor was taken from a man between 18 and 29 years old who had mild COVID-19 (a few samples of this study predate the infection). Cell type and time point are not known. The sample consisted of PBMCs or a T cell subset sorted from them (not recorded which). The chain has TRBV6-2 or TRBV6-3 and TRBJ1-2; the D is unclear. The CDR3 DNA reads TGTGCCAGCAAGATCGAGGGTCGCTATGGCTACACCTTC. Amino acids: CASKIEGRYGYTF.